The T cell receptor beta chain under discussion was sequenced for a study of early T cells in non-severe SARS-CoV-2 infection. As for the study in general: The chains were unpaired, and the sequenced material was bulk RNA from unsorted whole blood. Notes on the study in general: Anti-spike CD8 responses were favored by VDJdb matching, which missed private and CD4 specificities.

This clonotype was counted between two and nine times. The antigen is undetermined. Attached unique molecular identifiers marked individual cDNA molecules. TCRdb re-called the 5' RACE reads with MiXCR, one entry per CDR3 protein. The table lists approximately 70,000 distinct CDR3 sequences, 10% to 15% of them singletons. Deletions cut 6 bases from V and 2 bases from J, with 9 bases between. CDR1 is SGHDT and CDR2 is YYEEEE in the germline V gene. The CDR3 is made up of 12 amino acids. This sequence was found in an adult who was a healthcare worker with PCR-confirmed SARS-CoV-2 infection or an uninfected control (not recorded which). J is TRBJ2-7 and V is TRBV5-6; D unclear. Material: whole blood. DNA of the CDR3: TGTGCCAGCAACAGAGGCCCCTACGAGCAGTACTTC. Translating gives CASNRGPYEQYF.